This TCR beta chain was sequenced during a study of control samples from healthy donors and cancer patients. The table came from immunoSEQ multiplex PCR; TCRdb's copy has only in-frame clones and leaves some out. The top ten hold roughly 1.3% of the sample, which has over 150,000 clones, more than 90% seen once. This clone has a single count. CDR3 length: 16 residues. V lost 10 bases to trimming and J lost 7 bases; unmatched junction nucleotides: 18. Germline values: CDR1 MNHEY, CDR2 SMNVEV (reference sequence). The TCR was taken from a man in his thirties or forties in good health. The chain carries TRBV27 and TRBJ2-5; TRBD2 matches at 10 bases. The sequencing input was blood. CDR3 protein: CATGTRLAGLGGTQYF. The DNA of the CDR3 is TGTGCCACCGGGACTAGACTAGCGGGTCTAGGAGGGACCCAGTACTTC.